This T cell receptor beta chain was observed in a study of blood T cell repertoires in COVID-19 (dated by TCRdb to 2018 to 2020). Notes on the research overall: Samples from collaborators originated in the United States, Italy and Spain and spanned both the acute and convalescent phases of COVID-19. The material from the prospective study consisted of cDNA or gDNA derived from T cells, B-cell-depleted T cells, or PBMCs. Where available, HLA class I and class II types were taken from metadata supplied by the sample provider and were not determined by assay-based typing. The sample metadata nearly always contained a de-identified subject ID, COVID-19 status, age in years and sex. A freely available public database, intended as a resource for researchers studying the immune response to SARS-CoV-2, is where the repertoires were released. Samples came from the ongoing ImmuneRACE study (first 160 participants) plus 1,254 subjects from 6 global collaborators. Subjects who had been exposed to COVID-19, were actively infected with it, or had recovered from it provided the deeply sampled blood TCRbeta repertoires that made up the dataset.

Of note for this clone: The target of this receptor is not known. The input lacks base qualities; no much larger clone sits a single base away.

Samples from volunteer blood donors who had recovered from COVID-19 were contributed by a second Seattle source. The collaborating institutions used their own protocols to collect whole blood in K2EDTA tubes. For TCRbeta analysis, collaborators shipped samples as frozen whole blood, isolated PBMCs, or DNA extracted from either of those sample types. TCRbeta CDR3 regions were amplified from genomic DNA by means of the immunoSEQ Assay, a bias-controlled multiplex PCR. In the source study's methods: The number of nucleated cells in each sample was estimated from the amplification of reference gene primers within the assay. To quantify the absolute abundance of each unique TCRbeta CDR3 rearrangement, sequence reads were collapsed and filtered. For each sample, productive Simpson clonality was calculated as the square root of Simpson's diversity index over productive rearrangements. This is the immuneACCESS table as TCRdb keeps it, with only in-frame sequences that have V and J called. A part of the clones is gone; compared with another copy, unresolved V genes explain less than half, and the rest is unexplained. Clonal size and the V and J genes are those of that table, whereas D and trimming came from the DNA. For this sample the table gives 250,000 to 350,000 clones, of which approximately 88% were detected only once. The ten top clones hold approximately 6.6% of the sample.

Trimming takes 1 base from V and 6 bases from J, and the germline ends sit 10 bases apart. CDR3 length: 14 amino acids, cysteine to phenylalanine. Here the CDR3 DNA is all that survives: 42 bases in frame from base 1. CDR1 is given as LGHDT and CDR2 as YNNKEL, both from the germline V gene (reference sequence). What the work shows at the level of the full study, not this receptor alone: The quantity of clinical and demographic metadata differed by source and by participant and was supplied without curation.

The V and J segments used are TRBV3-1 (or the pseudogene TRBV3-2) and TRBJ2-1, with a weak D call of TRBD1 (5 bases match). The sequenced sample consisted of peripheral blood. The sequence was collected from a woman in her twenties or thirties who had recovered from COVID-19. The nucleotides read TGTGCCAGCAGCCAAGTAGGCCAGGGCAATGAGCAGTTCTTC. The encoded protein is CASSQVGQGNEQFF.